This is a list of T cell receptor beta chains from one sample in a study of identical twins. TCRdb re-called the 5' RACE reads through MiXCR, storing one row per CDR3 protein. Among approximately 680,000 distinct CDR3 sequences listed, under 8.5% were seen once. This sample also belongs to another study, concerning yellow fever vaccine responses in identical twins.

The sample consisted of PBMCs. Receptors originate from a woman under 30 in good health. Both conserved end residues are part of each CDR3. The D gene is left open where the match is weak. The size of a clone is reported for some rows only, either as once, few or many, or as a class for expanded clones.

J gene,V gene,D gene,clone size,CDR3 protein,CDR3 DNA
TRBJ2-3,TRBV11-2,-,-,CASSPLHEWSKGTDTQYF,TGTGCCAGCAGCCCCCTGCATGAGTGGTCTAAAGGCACAGATACGCAGTATTTT
TRBJ1-1,TRBV20-1,-,many,CSARRTENTEAFF,TGCAGTGCTAGAAGGACGGAGAACACTGAAGCTTTCTTT
TRBJ2-3,TRBV2,TRBD2,-,CASSVTGGPPKDTQYF,TGTGCCAGCAGTGTGACGGGGGGGCCTCCGAAGGATACGCAGTATTTT
TRBJ1-5,TRBV6-1,-,many,CASRGLLEPQHF,TGTGCCAGCAGAGGCTTACTTGAACCCCAGCATTTT
TRBJ1-4,TRBV6-5,TRBD1,few,CASSSDRDRQEKLFF,TGTGCCAGCAGTTCAGACAGGGATCGGCAGGAAAAACTGTTTTTT
TRBJ2-1,TRBV24-1,-,many,CATSDHQGSSYNEQFF,TGTGCCACCAGTGATCACCAGGGGAGCTCCTACAATGAGCAGTTCTTC
TRBJ1-2,TRBV15,-,many,CATSRDGSRGGYTF,TGTGCCACCAGCAGAGATGGAAGCCGCGGTGGCTACACCTTC
TRBJ1-2,TRBV6-1,-,few,CASSDVPGIPYGYTF,TGTGCCAGCAGTGATGTTCCGGGAATCCCCTATGGCTACACCTTC
TRBJ1-1,TRBV5-1,-,-,CASSSLGGDGNTEAFF,TGCGCCAGCAGCTCCCTCGGGGGGGACGGGAACACTGAAGCTTTCTTT
TRBJ1-6,TRBV7-2,-,-,CASSSPRGNSPLHF,TGTGCCAGCAGCTCACCGAGGGGGAATTCACCCCTCCACTTT
TRBJ2-5,TRBV5-1,TRBD1,many,CASSPGTGGQETQYF,TGTGCCAGCTCACCCGGGACAGGGGGCCAAGAGACCCAGTACTTC
TRBJ2-1,TRBV15,TRBD2,many,CATSSGLAGVSYNEQFF,TGTGCCACCAGCAGTGGACTAGCGGGAGTGTCCTACAATGAGCAGTTCTTC
TRBJ2-1,TRBV19,-,many,CASSIGGNEQFF,TGTGCCAGTAGTATTGGGGGCAATGAGCAGTTCTTC
TRBJ2-3,TRBV5-1,-,few,CASSLASGPSPYTQYF,TGCGCCAGCAGCTTGGCTTCGGGGCCTTCACCCTATACGCAGTATTTT
TRBJ1-2,TRBV15,-,few,CATSRVVPTANYGYTF,TGTGCCACCAGCAGAGTGGTTCCGACGGCTAACTATGGCTACACCTTC
TRBJ2-3,TRBV20-1,-,few,CSASVAGSASTDTQYF,TGCAGTGCTAGCGTGGCCGGTAGCGCTAGCACAGATACGCAGTATTTT
TRBJ2-3,TRBV28,-,-,CASSPHLTASTDTQYF,TGTGCCAGCAGTCCACATCTCACGGCTAGCACAGATACGCAGTATTTT
TRBJ1-2,TRBV4-1,TRBD1,few,CASSQVSGTGVYGYTF,TGCGCCAGCAGCCAAGTTTCCGGGACAGGGGTCTATGGCTACACCTTC
TRBJ2-3,TRBV3-1,TRBD2,many,CASSQVAGRTDTQYF,TGTGCCAGCAGCCAAGTAGCGGGCCGCACAGATACGCAGTATTTT
TRBJ1-1,TRBV5-1,TRBD1,few,CASSFGGTGKNTEAFF,TGCGCCAGCAGCTTTGGGGGGACAGGGAAGAACACTGAAGCTTTCTTT
TRBJ2-2,TRBV7-9,-,-,CASSWDTYTGELFF,TGTGCCAGCAGCTGGGACACTTACACCGGGGAGCTGTTTTTT
TRBJ2-5,TRBV24-1,TRBD2,few,CATSDRLTSGARQETQYF,TGTGCCACCAGTGATCGCCTGACTAGCGGGGCCCGACAAGAGACCCAGTACTTC
TRBJ1-6,TRBV15,TRBD1,few,CATGDRGRSPLHF,TGTGCCACCGGAGACAGGGGGCGTTCACCCCTCCACTTT
TRBJ2-1,TRBV11-2,TRBD1,-,CASSRTGFNEQFF,TGTGCCAGCAGCCGGACAGGGTTCAATGAGCAGTTCTTC
TRBJ2-3,TRBV12-3/TRBV12-4,TRBD1,few,CASSSSQGKGTDTQYF,TGTGCCAGCAGTTCCTCACAGGGGAAGGGCACAGATACGCAGTATTTT
TRBJ2-1,TRBV11-3,-,-,CASSLNRIPGNEQFF,TGTGCCAGCAGCTTAAACAGGATCCCTGGCAATGAGCAGTTCTTC
TRBJ2-7,TRBV12-3/TRBV12-4,TRBD2,many,CASSLSGGPIQYF,TGTGCCAGCAGTTTATCGGGAGGCCCTATCCAGTACTTC
TRBJ2-1,TRBV29-1,TRBD2,-,CSAGTSGQSSYNEQFF,TGCAGCGCCGGGACTAGCGGACAGAGCTCCTACAATGAGCAGTTCTTC
TRBJ2-1,TRBV6-2/TRBV6-3,-,-,CASTGQTSYNEQFF,TGTGCCAGCACCGGACAAACCTCCTACAATGAGCAGTTCTTC
TRBJ2-1,TRBV5-1,TRBD2,few,CASSLDGSGGYNEQFF,TGCGCCAGCAGCTTGGATGGTAGCGGGGGGTACAATGAGCAGTTCTTC
TRBJ2-5,TRBV20-1,TRBD1,few,CSARVVQGASVRETQYF,TGCAGTGCTAGAGTTGTGCAGGGGGCATCGGTAAGGGAGACCCAGTACTTC
TRBJ2-7,TRBV4-1,-,-,CASSQHGGGEQYF,TGCGCCAGCAGCCAACACGGTGGAGGAGAGCAGTACTTC
TRBJ2-2,TRBV20-1,TRBD2,-,CSARDLGGGVTGELFF,TGCAGTGCTAGAGACCTGGGGGGGGGTGTTACCGGGGAGCTGTTTTTT
TRBJ2-1,TRBV5-1,TRBD2,-,CASSPPDQREVSYNEQFF,TGCGCCAGCAGCCCGCCGGACCAGCGGGAGGTTTCCTACAATGAGCAGTTCTTC
TRBJ2-7,TRBV5-1,-,few,CASSLGRDPYEQYF,TGCGCCAGCAGCTTGGGCAGGGACCCCTACGAGCAGTACTTC
TRBJ2-2,TRBV12-2,-,-,CASRRDSAGYTGELFF,TGTGCAAGTCGACGGGACAGCGCAGGGTACACCGGGGAGCTGTTTTTT
TRBJ2-4,TRBV7-8,-,few,CASSLGGGQGRLKNIQYF,TGTGCCAGCAGCTTAGGAGGGGGGCAGGGAAGACTCAAAAACATTCAGTACTTC
TRBJ2-1,TRBV3-1,TRBD1,few,CASSQGRTGIPYNEQFF,TGTGCCAGCAGCCAAGGACGGACAGGGATTCCTTACAATGAGCAGTTCTTC
TRBJ2-2,TRBV18,-,-,CASSPDTARTGELFF,TGTGCCAGCTCACCGGACACCGCTCGAACCGGGGAGCTGTTTTTT
TRBJ1-2,TRBV3-1,-,-,CASSLPGIPYGYTF,TGTGCCAGCAGCCTTCCAGGTATTCCCTATGGCTACACCTTC
TRBJ2-1,TRBV7-2,TRBD2,many,CASSLTSEAYNEQFF,TGTGCCAGCAGCCTTACTAGCGAGGCCTACAATGAGCAGTTCTTC
TRBJ2-1,TRBV7-9,-,few,CASSFYGGDYNEQFF,TGTGCCAGCAGCTTCTACGGGGGCGACTACAATGAGCAGTTCTTC
TRBJ2-6,TRBV25-1,TRBD1,few,CASSDRDSVFGANVLTF,TGTGCCAGCAGTGACCGGGACAGCGTTTTTGGGGCCAACGTCCTGACTTTC
TRBJ2-1,TRBV3-1,TRBD2,once,CASSAGLAQNNEQFF,TGTGCCAGCAGCGCGGGACTAGCACAGAACAATGAGCAGTTCTTC
TRBJ2-7,TRBV7-2,-,-,CASSLFVGSPYEQYF,TGTGCCAGCAGCTTGTTCGTCGGGAGTCCTTACGAGCAGTACTTC
TRBJ2-3,TRBV20-1,-,many,CSAKLETDTQYF,TGCAGTGCTAAGTTAGAAACAGATACGCAGTATTTT
TRBJ1-4,TRBV19,-,-,CASSGGRASNEKLFF,TGTGCCAGTAGTGGGGGCAGGGCGTCTAATGAAAAACTGTTTTTT
TRBJ2-2,TRBV29-1,TRBD2,many,CSVEVAGANTGELFF,TGCAGCGTTGAAGTGGCGGGAGCGAACACCGGGGAGCTGTTTTTT
TRBJ2-1,TRBV29-1,-,many,CSVEGASYNEQFF,TGCAGCGTTGAGGGGGCTTCCTACAATGAGCAGTTCTTC